This TCR beta chain was documented in a study of OX40 agonist ivuxolimab in advanced cancers. Regarding this clone: What it binds is unknown.

Individuals having autoimmune disease history or systemic immunosuppression were not enrolled. Generated by immunoSEQ multiplex PCR, the TCRdb table keeps only in-frame clones and is missing some. The sample yields approximately 160,000 clones, 90% to 95% seen once. General observations from the study: Dose levels from 0.1 to 3.0 mg/kg saw CD4+ and CD8+ blood T cells expand clonally by week 6. Low normalized T-cell clonal expansion was additionally recorded for some nonresponders. Those patients achieving a partial response at 0.1-3.0 mg/kg showed among the lowest clonal expansion.

Sequenced material: CD4+ or CD8+ T cells sorted from blood, taken in a trial of the OX40 agonist ivuxolimab. This TCR was sampled from an adult with an advanced solid tumor such as melanoma, head and neck, liver or kidney cancer.

The CDR3 nucleotides are TGTGCCTGCCATCCTGGGTCAGATGGAAACACCATATATTTT. This gives the protein CACHPGSDGNTIYF. The genes are TRBV30 and TRBJ1-3; D gene ambiguous. The ends were cut back, 6 bases at V and 3 bases at J, with 15 bases in the middle. Germline assignment: CDR1 GTSNPN and CDR2 SVGIG (reference sequence). The CDR3 length is 14 residues.